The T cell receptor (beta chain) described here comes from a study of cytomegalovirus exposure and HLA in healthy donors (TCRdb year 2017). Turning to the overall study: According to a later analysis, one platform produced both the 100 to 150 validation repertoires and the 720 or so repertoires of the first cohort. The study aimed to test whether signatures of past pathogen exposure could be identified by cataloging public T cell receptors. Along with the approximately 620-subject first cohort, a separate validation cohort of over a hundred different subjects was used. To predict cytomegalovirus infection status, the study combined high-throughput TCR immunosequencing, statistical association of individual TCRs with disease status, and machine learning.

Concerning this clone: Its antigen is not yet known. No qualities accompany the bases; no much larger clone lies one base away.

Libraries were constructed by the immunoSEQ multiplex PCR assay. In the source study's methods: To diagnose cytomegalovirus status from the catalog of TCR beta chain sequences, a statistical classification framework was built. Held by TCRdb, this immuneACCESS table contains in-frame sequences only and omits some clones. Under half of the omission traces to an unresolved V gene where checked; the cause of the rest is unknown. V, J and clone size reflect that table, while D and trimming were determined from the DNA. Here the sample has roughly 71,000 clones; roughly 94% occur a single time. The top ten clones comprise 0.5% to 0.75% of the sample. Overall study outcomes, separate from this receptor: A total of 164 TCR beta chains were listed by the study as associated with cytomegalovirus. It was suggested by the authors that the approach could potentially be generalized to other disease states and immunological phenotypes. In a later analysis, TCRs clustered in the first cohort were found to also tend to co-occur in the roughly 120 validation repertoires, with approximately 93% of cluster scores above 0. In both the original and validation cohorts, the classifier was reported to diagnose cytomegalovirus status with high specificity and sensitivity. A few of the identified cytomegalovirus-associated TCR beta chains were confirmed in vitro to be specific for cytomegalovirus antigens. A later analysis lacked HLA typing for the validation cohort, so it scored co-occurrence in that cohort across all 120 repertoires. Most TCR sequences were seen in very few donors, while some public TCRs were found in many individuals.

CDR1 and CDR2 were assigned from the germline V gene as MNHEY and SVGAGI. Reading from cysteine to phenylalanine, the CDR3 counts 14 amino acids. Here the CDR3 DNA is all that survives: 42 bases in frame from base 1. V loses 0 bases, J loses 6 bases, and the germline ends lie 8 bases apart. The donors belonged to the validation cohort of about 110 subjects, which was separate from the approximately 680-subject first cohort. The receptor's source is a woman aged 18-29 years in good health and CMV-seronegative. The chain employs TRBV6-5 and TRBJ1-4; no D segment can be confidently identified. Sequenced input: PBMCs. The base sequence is TGTGCCAGCAGTTACTCGTTTACAGATGAAAAACTGTTTTTT. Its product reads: CASSYSFTDEKLFF.